The clone carrying this T cell receptor beta chain has more than one count but fewer than ten. Its matching antigen is unknown. TCRdb keeps only in-frame clones here, not all; method: immunoSEQ multiplex PCR. The sample has about 130,000 clones; roughly four fifths are singletons. Stated time point: blood 2 weeks post-SBRT. The sample's treatment: 15 Gy SBRT to primary tumor, nephrectomy 4 weeks later. These data are taken from a study of radiation and T cells in renal cell carcinoma. The study's findings and limits: Baseline intratumoral clonotype presence is unknown without pretreatment biopsies.

V lost 2 bases and J lost 5, with 10 bases in between. This CDR3 has 15 amino acids. Germline-derived CDR1 and CDR2 are SEHNR and FQNEAQ (reference sequence). The chain links TRBV7-9 to TRBJ1-6, with D maybe TRBD1 (5 bases). This TCR derives from a woman in her fifties or sixties with renal cell carcinoma. Sequenced material: blood, taken from a patient whose treatment included radiotherapy and nephrectomy. The CDR3 coding sequence is TGTGCCAGCAGCTTATCCGGGGCAAATAATTCACCCCTCCACTTT. It codes for CASSLSGANNSPLHF.